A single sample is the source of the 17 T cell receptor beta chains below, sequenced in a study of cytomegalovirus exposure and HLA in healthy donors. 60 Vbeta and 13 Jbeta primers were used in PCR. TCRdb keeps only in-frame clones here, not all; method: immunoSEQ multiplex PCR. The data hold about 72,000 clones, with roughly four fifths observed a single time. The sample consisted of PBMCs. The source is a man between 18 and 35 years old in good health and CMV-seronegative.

CDR3 in DNA: TGTGCCAGCGAGAGAGATAGCAATCAGCCCCAGCATTTT. Protein product: CASERDSNQPQHF. V and J are TRBV2 and TRBJ1-5; D gene ambiguous. Germline V gives CDR1 SNHLY, CDR2 FYNNEI. This CDR3 is 13 amino acids long. Trimming shortened V by 8 bases and J by 0 bases, and 8 bases separated the two germline ends.

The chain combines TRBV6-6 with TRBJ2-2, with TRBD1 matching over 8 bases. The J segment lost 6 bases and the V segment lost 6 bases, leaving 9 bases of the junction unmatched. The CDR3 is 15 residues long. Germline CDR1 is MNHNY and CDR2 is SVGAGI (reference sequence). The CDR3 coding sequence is TGTGCCAGCAGGAGGGGACAGGTTGGGTCCGGGGAGCTGTTTTTT. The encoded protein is CASRRGQVGSGELFF.

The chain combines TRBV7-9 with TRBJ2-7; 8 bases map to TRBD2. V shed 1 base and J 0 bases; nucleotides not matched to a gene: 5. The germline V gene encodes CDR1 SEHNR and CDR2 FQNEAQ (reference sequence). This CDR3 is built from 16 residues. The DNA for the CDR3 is TGTGCCAGCAGCTTAGTTCAGCGGGAGATCTCCTACGAGCAGTACTTC. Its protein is CASSLVQREISYEQYF.

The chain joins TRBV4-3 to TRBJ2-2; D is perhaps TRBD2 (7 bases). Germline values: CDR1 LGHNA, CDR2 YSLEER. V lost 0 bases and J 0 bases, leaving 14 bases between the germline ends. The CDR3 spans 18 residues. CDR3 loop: CASSQEGGGLANTGELFF. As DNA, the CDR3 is TGCGCCAGCAGCCAAGAAGGGGGGGGCCTCGCGAACACCGGGGAGCTGTTTTTT.

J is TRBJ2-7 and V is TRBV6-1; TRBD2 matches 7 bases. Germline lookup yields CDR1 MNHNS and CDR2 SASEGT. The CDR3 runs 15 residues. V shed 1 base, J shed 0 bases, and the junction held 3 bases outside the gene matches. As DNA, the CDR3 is TGTGCCAGCAGTGAAGATCCTAGCGGCTCCTACGAGCAGTACTTC. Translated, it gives CASSEDPSGSYEQYF.

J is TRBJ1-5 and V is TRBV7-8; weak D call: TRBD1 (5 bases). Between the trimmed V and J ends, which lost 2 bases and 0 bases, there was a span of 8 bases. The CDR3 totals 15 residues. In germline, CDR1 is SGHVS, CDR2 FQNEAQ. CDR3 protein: CASSLRGISNQPQHF. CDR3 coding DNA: TGTGCCAGCAGCTTAAGGGGAATTAGCAATCAGCCCCAGCATTTT. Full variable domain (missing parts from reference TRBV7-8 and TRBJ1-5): GAGVSQSPRYKVAKRGQDVALRCDPISGHVSLFWYQQALGQGPEFLTYFQNEAQLDKSGLPSDRFFAERPEGSVSTLKIQRTQQEDSAVYLCASSLRGISNQPQHFGDGTRLSIL.

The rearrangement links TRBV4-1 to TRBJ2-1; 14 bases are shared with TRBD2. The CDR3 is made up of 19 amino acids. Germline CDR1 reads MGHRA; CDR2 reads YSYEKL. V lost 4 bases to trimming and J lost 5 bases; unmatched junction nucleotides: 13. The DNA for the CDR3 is TGCGCCAGCAGCCTACAAAGGACTAGCGGGAGGCGGAATGACAATGAGCAGTTCTTC. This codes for CASSLQRTSGRRNDNEQFF.

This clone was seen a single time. CDR3 loop: CASSLVRGTDTQYF. CDR3 coding DNA: TGTGCCAGCAGCTTAGTGCGGGGCACAGATACGCAGTATTTT. The rearrangement uses TRBV7-6 and TRBJ2-3; TRBD2 is a possible D gene (5 bases). The CDR3 covers 14 residues. The germline V gene encodes CDR1 SGHVS and CDR2 FNYEAQ. Trimming cost V 1 base and J 1 base, with 6 bases left between them. Looking up the rest from reference TRBV7-6 and TRBJ2-3 gives the full variable domain: GAGVSQSPRYKVTKRGQDVALRCDPISGHVSLYWYRQALGQGPEFLTYFNYEAQQDKSGLPNDRFSAERPEGSISTLTIQRTEQRDSAMYRCASSLVRGTDTQYFGPGTRLTVL.

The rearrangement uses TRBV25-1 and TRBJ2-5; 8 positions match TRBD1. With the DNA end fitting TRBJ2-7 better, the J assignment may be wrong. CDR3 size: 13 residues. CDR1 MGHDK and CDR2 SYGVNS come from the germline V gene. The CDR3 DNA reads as TGTGCCAGCAGCCTGGGACAGGTCTACGAGCAGTACTTC. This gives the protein CASSLGQVYEQYF.

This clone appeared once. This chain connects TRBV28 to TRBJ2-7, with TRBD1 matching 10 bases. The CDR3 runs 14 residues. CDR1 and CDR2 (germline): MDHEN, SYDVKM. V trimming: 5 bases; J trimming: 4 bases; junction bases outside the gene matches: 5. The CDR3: CASSAPGQGYEQYF. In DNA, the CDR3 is TGTGCCAGCAGTGCCCCGGGACAGGGGTACGAGCAGTACTTC.

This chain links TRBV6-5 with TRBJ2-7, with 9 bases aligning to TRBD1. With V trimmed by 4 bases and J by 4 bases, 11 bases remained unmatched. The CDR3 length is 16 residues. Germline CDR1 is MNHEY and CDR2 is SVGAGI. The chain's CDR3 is CASSSGTGKERYEQYF. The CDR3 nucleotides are TGTGCCAGCAGTTCCGGGACAGGGAAGGAACGATACGAGCAGTACTTC.

The CDR3 bases are TGTGCCAGCAGCCGGAGGCCCCGTAATGAAAAACTGTTTTTT. Translation gives CASSRRPRNEKLFF. V and J are TRBV28 and TRBJ1-4; D is uncertain. The CDR3 length is 14 residues. Trimming removed 6 bases at V and 4 bases at J, with 12 bases between. CDR1 MDHEN and CDR2 SYDVKM come from the germline V gene.

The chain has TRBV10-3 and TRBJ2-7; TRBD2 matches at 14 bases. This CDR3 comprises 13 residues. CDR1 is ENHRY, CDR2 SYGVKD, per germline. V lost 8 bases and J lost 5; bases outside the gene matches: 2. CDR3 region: CAIGLAGGHEQYF. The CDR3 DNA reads TGTGCCATCGGACTAGCGGGAGGCCACGAGCAGTACTTC.

In DNA form, the CDR3 reads TGTGCCAGCAGCTTAATTGGAGACCCTGCTAGCTCCTACGAGCAGTACTTC. Amino acid sequence: CASSLIGDPASSYEQYF. This rearrangement joins TRBV7-3 to TRBJ2-7, with D hard to call. With 1 base removed from V and 0 bases from J, the gap between germline ends came to 16 bases. CDR1 and CDR2 from the germline V gene are SGHTA and FQGTGA. The CDR3 contains 17 residues. The full variable domain, with the rest looked up from reference TRBV7-3 and TRBJ2-7, is GAGVSQTPSNKVTEKGKYVELRCDPISGHTALYWYRQSLGQGPEFLIYFQGTGAADDSGLPNDRFFAVRPEGSVSTLKIQRTERGDSAVYLCASSLIGDPASSYEQYFGPGTRLTVT.

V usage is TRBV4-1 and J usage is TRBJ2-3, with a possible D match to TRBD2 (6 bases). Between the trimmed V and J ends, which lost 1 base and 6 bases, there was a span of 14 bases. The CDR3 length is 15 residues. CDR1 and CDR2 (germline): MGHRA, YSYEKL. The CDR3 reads CASSQAWDSMDTQYF. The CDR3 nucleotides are TGCGCCAGCAGCCAAGCGTGGGACTCCATGGATACGCAGTATTTT.

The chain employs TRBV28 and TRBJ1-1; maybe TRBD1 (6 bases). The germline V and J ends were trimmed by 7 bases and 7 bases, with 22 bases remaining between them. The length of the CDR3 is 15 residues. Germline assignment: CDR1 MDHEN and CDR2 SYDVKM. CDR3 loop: CASTPQGRKAGEAFF. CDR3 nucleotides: TGTGCCAGCACCCCACAGGGCAGAAAAGCCGGTGAAGCTTTCTTT.

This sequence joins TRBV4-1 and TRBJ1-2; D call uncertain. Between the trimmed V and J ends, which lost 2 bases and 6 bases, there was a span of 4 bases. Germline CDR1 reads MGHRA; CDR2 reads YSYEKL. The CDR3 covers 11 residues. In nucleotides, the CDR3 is TGCGCCAGCAGCCAATTCGATGGCTACACCTTC. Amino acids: CASSQFDGYTF.